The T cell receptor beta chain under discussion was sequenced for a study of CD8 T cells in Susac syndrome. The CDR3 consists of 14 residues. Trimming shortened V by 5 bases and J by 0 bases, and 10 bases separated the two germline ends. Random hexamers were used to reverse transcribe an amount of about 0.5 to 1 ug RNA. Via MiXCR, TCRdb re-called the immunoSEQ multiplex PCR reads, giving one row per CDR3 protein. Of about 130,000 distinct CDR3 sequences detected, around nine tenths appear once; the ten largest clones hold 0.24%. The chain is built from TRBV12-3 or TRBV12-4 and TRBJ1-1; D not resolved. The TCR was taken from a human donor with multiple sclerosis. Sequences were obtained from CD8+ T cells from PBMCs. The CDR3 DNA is TGTGCCAGCAGTCCGGGAGATATGAACACTGAAGCTTTCTTT. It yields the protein CASSPGDMNTEAFF.